A single sample is the source of the 12 T cell receptor beta chains below, sequenced in a study of CD8 T cells in ankylosing spondylitis. General study findings and limits: Blood of patients with ankylosing spondylitis appeared to be characterized by a TCR beta motif of several highly homologous variants.

Antigens for these TCRs are unknown. TCRdb recomputed calls from the 5' RACE reads with MiXCR, one row per CDR3 protein. This table holds more than 400,000 distinct CDR3 sequences, approximately 5.3% found once. What was sequenced was blood, either unsorted or a sorted T cell fraction (not recorded which). These receptors all stem from a male donor with ankylosing spondylitis.

This chain links TRBV20-1 with TRBJ1-4; D is undetermined. Germline CDR1 DFQATT, CDR2 SNEGSKA (reference sequence). The length of the CDR3 is 13 residues. V was trimmed by 6 bases and J by 5 bases, leaving 13 bases between them. Here the CDR3 reads CSALGERNEKLFF. The CDR3 coding sequence is TGCAGTGCCCTTGGCGAGCGGAATGAAAAACTGTTTTTT.

This clonotype was observed many times. V gene TRBV25-1 combines with J gene TRBJ1-2; D unresolved. Trimming pared 0 bases from V and 4 bases from J, leaving 6 bases between. The V gene's germline CDR1 is MGHDK and CDR2 SYGVNS. This CDR3 region has 13 residues. CDR3 residues: CASSEYGSYGYTF. CDR3 DNA sequence: TGTGCCAGCAGTGAATATGGTTCCTATGGCTACACCTTC.

This clonotype was found many times. The chain joins TRBV29-1 to TRBJ2-7; D possibly corresponds to TRBD2 (6 bases). The CDR3 consists of 11 residues. Germline V gene data show CDR1 as SQVTM and CDR2 as ANQGSEA. V dropped 6 bases and J dropped 7 bases, with 13 bases sitting between them. CDR3 sequence: CSVHLAREQYF. CDR3 sequence (DNA): TGCAGCGTGCACCTAGCGCGGGAGCAGTACTTC.

This clonotype showed up many times. This chain uses TRBV5-1 with TRBJ1-3; D uncertain. There are 13 residues in the CDR3. Germline V CDR1 and CDR2: SGHRS, YFSETQ. V dropped 0 bases and J dropped 10 bases, with 11 bases sitting between them. Written as DNA, the CDR3 is TGCGCCAGCAGCTTGGAGGGAAAGAGGACCATATATTTT. It specifies CASSLEGKRTIYF. Full variable domain (missing parts from reference TRBV5-1 and TRBJ1-3): KAGVTQTPRYLIKTRGQQVTLSCSPISGHRSVSWYQQTPGQGLQFLFEYFSETQRNKGNFPGRFSGRQFSNSRSEMNVSTLELGDSALYLCASSLEGKRTIYFGEGSWLTVV.

The rearrangement joins TRBV7-9 to TRBJ2-7; 12 bases line up with TRBD2. The trim removed 7 bases at V and 6 bases at J, leaving 13 bases unmatched. Germline assignment: CDR1 SEHNR and CDR2 FQNEAQ (reference sequence). The CDR3 is 16 residues long. The CDR3 DNA reads TGTGCCAGCACCTCGTCGGGACTAGCGGGTTTATCCGAGCAGTACTTC. This codes for CASTSSGLAGLSEQYF.

This clonotype was detected many times. The chain is built from TRBV7-2 and TRBJ1-2, with TRBD1 as a possible D gene (5 bases). Trimming pared 2 bases from V and 2 bases from J, leaving 9 bases between. The CDR3 extends over 14 amino acids. In germline, CDR1 is SGHTA, CDR2 FQGNSA. CDR3 in amino acids: CASSLRWGNYGYTF. The CDR3 DNA sequence: TGTGCCAGCAGCTTACGTTGGGGGAACTATGGCTACACCTTC.

The rearrangement uses TRBV6-2 or TRBV6-3 and TRBJ2-1; D not resolved. CDR3 length: 13 amino acids. The germline CDR1 and CDR2 sequences are MNHEY and SVGEGT. The V gene lost 4 bases and the J gene lost 7 bases, with 11 bases spanning the gap. The chain's CDR3 is CASSFFGRNEQFF. The CDR3 bases are TGTGCCAGCAGTTTCTTTGGTCGAAATGAGCAGTTCTTC.

This clonotype was recorded many times. The chain recombines TRBV10-1 with TRBJ2-2; tentatively, D is TRBD1 (6 bases). The V gene's germline CDR1 is WNHNN and CDR2 SYGVQD (reference sequence). V was shortened by 6 bases and J by 0 bases, with 8 bases between the two germline ends. The CDR3 spans 14 residues. The CDR3 loop is CASSRQANTGELFF. In nucleotides, the CDR3 is TGCGCCAGCAGCAGACAGGCGAACACCGGGGAGCTGTTTTTT.

This clonotype came up many times. In nucleotides, the CDR3 is TGCAGTGCTAGGACGATGCGCACAGATACGCAGTATTTT. As protein: CSARTMRTDTQYF. This chain uses TRBV20-1 with TRBJ2-3; no clear D gene. CDR1 and CDR2 (germline): DFQATT, SNEGSKA (reference sequence). V shed 3 bases and J shed 1 base, with 8 bases lying between them. The CDR3 loop spans 13 amino acids.

In its sample, this clonotype was seen many times. The chain recombines TRBV5-1 with TRBJ2-7; possibly TRBD2 for D (6 bases). V shed 4 bases and J shed 7 bases, with 15 bases lying between them. The CDR3 sequence is 13 residues long. Germline CDR1 is SGHRS and CDR2 is YFSETQ. The CDR3 loop reads CASSPRDSGEQYF. The CDR3 DNA is TGCGCCAGCAGCCCAAGGGACTCGGGGGAGCAGTACTTC.

This clonotype was picked up many times. This rearrangement joins TRBV15 to TRBJ1-2; D gene uncertain. Trimming removed 0 bases at V and 1 base at J, with 6 bases between. The CDR3 is 14 residues long. Per the germline V gene, CDR1 is LNHNV and CDR2 is YYDKDF (reference sequence). The CDR3 loop reads CATSRDMSNYGYTF. CDR3 DNA sequence: TGTGCCACCAGCAGAGACATGAGTAACTATGGCTACACCTTC.

This clonotype was seen a few times. The chain carries TRBV15 and TRBJ2-6; no clear D gene. Germline loops: CDR1 LNHNV, CDR2 YYDKDF (reference sequence). With 0 bases removed from V and 4 bases from J, the gap between germline ends came to 7 bases. The CDR3 is 15 residues long. The chain's CDR3 is CATSRDLSGANVLTF. The CDR3 bases are TGTGCCACCAGCAGAGATCTCTCCGGGGCCAACGTCCTGACTTTC.